These T cell receptor beta chains were read from a single sample in a study of human T cells and chemical hapten exposure. In TCRdb, the RACE reads were re-called with MiXCR into one record per CDR3 protein. The sample holds around 300,000 distinct CDR3 sequences, over 7.5% seen once. The material sequenced was whole blood, taken in connection with sensitization to the hapten diphenylcyclopropenone (DPC). These receptor sequences come from a man aged 18 to 29 with alopecia areata. Some clones in this sample may be carry-over from other donors' samples. Each CDR3 is given with its conserved first and last residue. The order of the fields is D gene, clone size, V gene, J gene, CDR3 DNA, CDR3 protein. A D gene is named only where the DNA matches it firmly. The size field is filled for only some rows; it gives once, few, many or a size class.

D gene: TRBD1; clone size: .; V gene: TRBV2; J gene: TRBJ2-1; CDR3 DNA: TGTGCCAGCAGTGAAGCCGACAGGGGGTTGATATTCAATGAGCAGTTCTTC; CDR3 protein: CASSEADRGLIFNEQFF
D gene: TRBD1; clone size: many; V gene: TRBV29-1; J gene: TRBJ2-1; CDR3 DNA: TGCAGCGTTGATCCGACAGGGATCAGGGACAATGAGCAGTTCTTC; CDR3 protein: CSVDPTGIRDNEQFF
D gene: TRBD1; clone size: many; V gene: TRBV24-1; J gene: TRBJ1-5; CDR3 DNA: TGTGCCACCAGTGATCATCAGGGGGGTAGCAATCAGCCCCAGCATTTT; CDR3 protein: CATSDHQGGSNQPQHF
D gene: TRBD1; clone size: few; V gene: TRBV27; J gene: TRBJ1-1; CDR3 DNA: TGTGCCAGCACCCCGACAGGGGGGAACACTGAAGCTTTCTTT; CDR3 protein: CASTPTGGNTEAFF
D gene: .; clone size: few; V gene: TRBV5-1; J gene: TRBJ2-7; CDR3 DNA: TGCGCCAGCAGCTACCTGACAGGACCCTACGAGCAGTACTTC; CDR3 protein: CASSYLTGPYEQYF
D gene: .; clone size: many; V gene: TRBV6-6; J gene: TRBJ1-5; CDR3 DNA: TGTGCCAGCAGTTTTTCGGGAGGGAGCAATCAGCCCCAGCATTTT; CDR3 protein: CASSFSGGSNQPQHF
D gene: .; clone size: many; V gene: TRBV20-1; J gene: TRBJ1-6; CDR3 DNA: TGCAGTGCTTCCGATTCACCCCTCCACTTT; CDR3 protein: CSASDSPLHF
D gene: TRBD1; clone size: many; V gene: TRBV28; J gene: TRBJ2-2; CDR3 DNA: TGTGCCAGCAGCCCCGGGACAGCGAACACCGGGGAGCTGTTTTTT; CDR3 protein: CASSPGTANTGELFF
D gene: .; clone size: few; V gene: TRBV7-3; J gene: TRBJ1-1; CDR3 DNA: TGTGCCAGCAGCCCGTTCCGCAGGGGGAACACTGAAGCTTTCTTT; CDR3 protein: CASSPFRRGNTEAFF
D gene: TRBD1; clone size: .; V gene: TRBV6-5; J gene: TRBJ2-1; CDR3 DNA: TGTGCCAGCAGTTACTCTAGTGACAGGGGGAATGAGCAGTTCTTC; CDR3 protein: CASSYSSDRGNEQFF
D gene: .; clone size: many; V gene: TRBV7-9; J gene: TRBJ1-1; CDR3 DNA: TGTGCCAGCAGCTGGAGGGAGGAGGCTGAAGCTTTCTTT; CDR3 protein: CASSWREEAEAFF
D gene: .; clone size: .; V gene: TRBV10-1; J gene: TRBJ2-1; CDR3 DNA: TGCGCCAGCAGTGAGGCACTAAATGAGCAGTTCTTC; CDR3 protein: CASSEALNEQFF
D gene: TRBD1; clone size: .; V gene: TRBV6-2/TRBV6-3; J gene: TRBJ2-1; CDR3 DNA: TGTGCCAGCAGTTACCCACAGGGGAGCTACAATGAGCAGTTCTTC; CDR3 protein: CASSYPQGSYNEQFF
D gene: .; clone size: .; V gene: TRBV5-1; J gene: TRBJ1-1; CDR3 DNA: TGCGCCAGCAGCCTCAGTAGCCTTAGGAACACTGAAGCTTTCTTT; CDR3 protein: CASSLSSLRNTEAFF
D gene: .; clone size: .; V gene: TRBV12-3/TRBV12-4; J gene: TRBJ1-5; CDR3 DNA: TGTGCCAGCAGTTTCGGCGGGTACAATCAGCCCCAGCATTTT; CDR3 protein: CASSFGGYNQPQHF
D gene: .; clone size: few; V gene: TRBV12-5; J gene: TRBJ2-5; CDR3 DNA: TGTGCTAGTGGTTTGAGGGAGACCCAGTACTTC; CDR3 protein: CASGLRETQYF
D gene: TRBD1; clone size: few; V gene: TRBV10-1; J gene: TRBJ2-3; CDR3 DNA: TGCGCCAGCAGTGAGGACAGGGGCGCAGATACGCAGTATTTT; CDR3 protein: CASSEDRGADTQYF
D gene: .; clone size: .; V gene: TRBV29-1; J gene: TRBJ1-6; CDR3 DNA: TGCAGCGCCATAACAGGGCAGGGTTCACCCCTCCACTTT; CDR3 protein: CSAITGQGSPLHF
D gene: .; clone size: .; V gene: TRBV12-3/TRBV12-4; J gene: TRBJ1-5; CDR3 DNA: TGTGCCAGCAGTTTGACCCCAGGCACCAATCAGCCCCAGCATTTT; CDR3 protein: CASSLTPGTNQPQHF
D gene: .; clone size: few; V gene: TRBV4-3; J gene: TRBJ2-3; CDR3 DNA: TGCGCCAGCAGCCTCGATAGCGACGATACGCAGTATTTT; CDR3 protein: CASSLDSDDTQYF
D gene: TRBD1; clone size: many; V gene: TRBV6-6; J gene: TRBJ1-2; CDR3 DNA: TGTGCCAGCAGTTACACGGACAGGGGAGATGGCTACACCTTC; CDR3 protein: CASSYTDRGDGYTF
D gene: .; clone size: .; V gene: TRBV13; J gene: TRBJ1-5; CDR3 DNA: TGTGCCAGCAGCTCTGGCAGCTTACGCAATCAGCCCCAGCATTTT; CDR3 protein: CASSSGSLRNQPQHF
D gene: TRBD1; clone size: few; V gene: TRBV20-1; J gene: TRBJ1-6; CDR3 DNA: TGCAGTGCTATCCCCGACGGGACAGGGAGGTCACCCCTCCACTTT; CDR3 protein: CSAIPDGTGRSPLHF
D gene: .; clone size: .; V gene: TRBV6-6; J gene: TRBJ1-3; CDR3 DNA: TGTGCCAGCAGTTACTCCCAGAGTGGAAACACCATATATTTT; CDR3 protein: CASSYSQSGNTIYF
D gene: TRBD1; clone size: .; V gene: TRBV4-1; J gene: TRBJ2-3; CDR3 DNA: TGCGCCAGCAGGCTGCGGGACAGGGGGACAGATACGCAGTATTTT; CDR3 protein: CASRLRDRGTDTQYF
D gene: .; clone size: few; V gene: TRBV11-2; J gene: TRBJ2-7; CDR3 DNA: TGTGCCAGCAGCTTAGCCCCCCACAGTTACGAGCAGTACTTC; CDR3 protein: CASSLAPHSYEQYF
D gene: TRBD2; clone size: .; V gene: TRBV13; J gene: TRBJ2-1; CDR3 DNA: TGTGCCAGCAGCTTAATGGGGACTAGCGGACCCGGGAGTGAGCAGTTCTTC; CDR3 protein: CASSLMGTSGPGSEQFF
D gene: .; clone size: many; V gene: TRBV12-3/TRBV12-4; J gene: TRBJ1-5; CDR3 DNA: TGTGCCAGCAGTTTTGAGGCGGCCTCCCCCCAGCATTTT; CDR3 protein: CASSFEAASPQHF
D gene: .; clone size: few; V gene: TRBV5-1; J gene: TRBJ1-1; CDR3 DNA: TGCGCCAGCAGCGTCGGAGTGAGGGGCACTGAAGCTTTCTTT; CDR3 protein: CASSVGVRGTEAFF
D gene: TRBD2; clone size: few; V gene: TRBV27; J gene: TRBJ2-1; CDR3 DNA: TGTGCCAGCAGTTCGCCTAAGCGGGGGGGTCGTGTGGAGCAGTTCTTC; CDR3 protein: CASSSPKRGGRVEQFF
D gene: TRBD1; clone size: many; V gene: TRBV12-3/TRBV12-4; J gene: TRBJ2-1; CDR3 DNA: TGTGCCAGCAGCCCGGACAGGGGCTCCTACAATGAGCAGTTCTTC; CDR3 protein: CASSPDRGSYNEQFF
D gene: .; clone size: many; V gene: TRBV29-1; J gene: TRBJ1-1; CDR3 DNA: TGCAGCTCTCAGGGGAATGGGGACACTGAAGCTTTCTTT; CDR3 protein: CSSQGNGDTEAFF
D gene: .; clone size: few; V gene: TRBV6-5; J gene: TRBJ1-1; CDR3 DNA: TGTGCCAGCGGGAACAACAGGGCTTACGGCACTGAAGCTTTCTTT; CDR3 protein: CASGNNRAYGTEAFF
D gene: TRBD1; clone size: few; V gene: TRBV13; J gene: TRBJ2-3; CDR3 DNA: TGTGCCAGCAGCTCCCGGACAGGGGCCTACACAGATACGCAGTATTTT; CDR3 protein: CASSSRTGAYTDTQYF
D gene: .; clone size: few; V gene: TRBV6-1; J gene: TRBJ1-1; CDR3 DNA: TGTGCCAGCAGTGAATTTGGGTACACTGAAGCTTTCTTT; CDR3 protein: CASSEFGYTEAFF
D gene: .; clone size: few; V gene: TRBV10-3; J gene: TRBJ1-3; CDR3 DNA: TGTGCCATCAGTGCAACAGGGCCTGGAAACACCATATATTTT; CDR3 protein: CAISATGPGNTIYF
D gene: .; clone size: few; V gene: TRBV5-1; J gene: TRBJ2-7; CDR3 DNA: TGCGCCAGCAGCTTGGAGCAGGCACTCTACTACGAGCAGTACTTC; CDR3 protein: CASSLEQALYYEQYF
D gene: .; clone size: few; V gene: TRBV2; J gene: TRBJ2-1; CDR3 DNA: TGTGCCAGCAGTGACAGACACTACAATGAGCAGTTCTTC; CDR3 protein: CASSDRHYNEQFF
D gene: TRBD2; clone size: few; V gene: TRBV3-1; J gene: TRBJ2-1; CDR3 DNA: TGTGCCAGCAGACCCGGACTAGCGGGGCGGGTCTCCTACAATGAGCAGTTCTTC; CDR3 protein: CASRPGLAGRVSYNEQFF
D gene: TRBD1; clone size: few; V gene: TRBV20-1; J gene: TRBJ1-6; CDR3 DNA: TGCAGTGCAAGAGACAGGGGCGGGAATTCACCCCTCCACTTT; CDR3 protein: CSARDRGGNSPLHF
D gene: TRBD1; clone size: few; V gene: TRBV10-3; J gene: TRBJ1-5; CDR3 DNA: TGTGCCATCAACGACAGGGGGGATCAGCCCCAGCATTTT; CDR3 protein: CAINDRGDQPQHF
D gene: TRBD1; clone size: few; V gene: TRBV9; J gene: TRBJ1-3; CDR3 DNA: TGTGCCAGCAGCACGGGACAGGCGAAAAGAAACACCATATATTTT; CDR3 protein: CASSTGQAKRNTIYF
D gene: .; clone size: .; V gene: TRBV29-1; J gene: TRBJ2-7; CDR3 DNA: TGCAGCGTTGAAGTTCCGACTGGGGGCGAGTTCACCTACGAGCAGTACTTC; CDR3 protein: CSVEVPTGGEFTYEQYF
D gene: .; clone size: many; V gene: TRBV27; J gene: TRBJ2-2; CDR3 DNA: TGTGCCAGCAGTTACGCGAACACCGGGGAGCTGTTTTTT; CDR3 protein: CASSYANTGELFF
D gene: .; clone size: few; V gene: TRBV12-3/TRBV12-4; J gene: TRBJ2-5; CDR3 DNA: TGTGCCAGCAGTTTCCCCAGGGAAGAGACCCAGTACTTC; CDR3 protein: CASSFPREETQYF
D gene: .; clone size: few; V gene: TRBV28; J gene: TRBJ2-1; CDR3 DNA: TGTGCCAGCAGTTTATCAAGGGACAATGAGCAGTTCTTC; CDR3 protein: CASSLSRDNEQFF
D gene: .; clone size: many; V gene: TRBV5-1; J gene: TRBJ1-2; CDR3 DNA: TGCGCCAGCAGCCCCACCTGGGACGCACGTAACTATGGCTACACCTTC; CDR3 protein: CASSPTWDARNYGYTF
D gene: TRBD1; clone size: many; V gene: TRBV2; J gene: TRBJ1-5; CDR3 DNA: TGTGCCAGCAGTGTCGGGGACAGGGGTAGGAATCAGCCCCAGCATTTT; CDR3 protein: CASSVGDRGRNQPQHF
D gene: .; clone size: many; V gene: TRBV20-1; J gene: TRBJ2-5; CDR3 DNA: TGCAGTGCAGGACAACTAGAGACCCAGTACTTC; CDR3 protein: CSAGQLETQYF
D gene: TRBD1; clone size: many; V gene: TRBV12-3/TRBV12-4; J gene: TRBJ1-5; CDR3 DNA: TGTGCCACCCGGGACAGGGAAAGTCAGCCCCAGCATTTT; CDR3 protein: CATRDRESQPQHF
D gene: .; clone size: few; V gene: TRBV2; J gene: TRBJ2-1; CDR3 DNA: TGTGCCAGCATCCCCGGGGGCTCCCCAGGGTATGAGCAGTTCTTC; CDR3 protein: CASIPGGSPGYEQFF